These T cell receptor beta chains were read from a single sample in a study of early T cells in non-severe SARS-CoV-2 infection. MiXCR, run by TCRdb on the 5' RACE reads, gives a single entry per CDR3 protein. The sample yields 25,000 to 35,000 distinct CDR3 sequences, about 6% seen once. The specimen sequenced was whole blood. The receptors originated from an adult who was a healthcare worker with PCR-confirmed SARS-CoV-2 infection or an uninfected control (not recorded which). Both conserved end residues are part of each CDR3. D genes are given only for firm matches. The size field is filled for only some rows; it gives once, few, many or a size class.

TGTGCCAGCAAATCGGGCCGAAATGGGGTTAGCAATCAGCCCCAGCATTTT	CASKSGRNGVSNQPQHF	many	.	TRBV6-4	TRBJ1-5	17
TGCAGTGCCGGACGGTCGAGCGATGACTACGAGCAGTACTTC	CSAGRSSDDYEQYF	many	.	TRBV20-1	TRBJ2-7	14
TGCAGTGCCGTAAAGACTCTCCGCACGGAAGGGGAGCTGTTTTTT	CSAVKTLRTEGELFF	many	.	TRBV20-1	TRBJ2-2	15
TGTGCCAGCAGTGATGACGGCCCGGATACGCAGTATTTT	CASSDDGPDTQYF	.	.	TRBV2	TRBJ2-3	13
TGTGCCAGCACCTCCGGGACAGGGGCCAATCAGCCCCAGCATTTT	CASTSGTGANQPQHF	.	TRBD1	TRBV7-9	TRBJ1-5	15
TGTGCCAGCAGCCCCCGGACAGACACCATATATTTT	CASSPRTDTIYF	few	.	TRBV14	TRBJ1-3	12
TGCAGTGCTAGAGATGTCAGAGACCAAGAGACCCAGTACTTC	CSARDVRDQETQYF	many	.	TRBV20-1	TRBJ2-5	14
TGTGCCAGCAGTTTATGGGACAGCCAAGAGACCCAGTACTTC	CASSLWDSQETQYF	.	.	TRBV28	TRBJ2-5	14
TGCGCCAGCAGTGACCCCGGGACTAGCGGGGTCTACGAGCAGTACTTC	CASSDPGTSGVYEQYF	many	TRBD2	TRBV10-1	TRBJ2-7	16
TGTGCCAGCAGCCAAGATGACTGGAGCCATAACTATGGCTACACCTTC	CASSQDDWSHNYGYTF	few	.	TRBV3-1	TRBJ1-2	16
TGTGCCAGCTCACCTTCCGGTACGGGGCTCGAGCAGTACTTC	CASSPSGTGLEQYF	many	.	TRBV18	TRBJ2-7	14
TGTGCCAGCAGTGAACCAGTCTATGGCTACACCTTC	CASSEPVYGYTF	many	.	TRBV6-1	TRBJ1-2	12
TGTGCCAGCAGTTTAGTATGGGACATCTCAAGCTCCTATAATTCACCCCTCCACTTT	CASSLVWDISSSYNSPLHF	many	.	TRBV12-3/TRBV12-4	TRBJ1-6	19
TGTGCCAGCAGTTACTCCACAGGGGGCTACGAGCAGTACTTC	CASSYSTGGYEQYF	.	TRBD1	TRBV6-2/TRBV6-3	TRBJ2-7	14
TGTGCCAGCAGCAAAGAAGGGGCAGGTTTCTTC	CASSKEGAGFF	many	.	TRBV21-1	TRBJ1-2	11
TGTGCCAGCAGTGACAACAGGGGGCCAGCGAACACCGGGGAGCTGTTTTTT	CASSDNRGPANTGELFF	few	TRBD1	TRBV25-1	TRBJ2-2	17
TGTGCCAGCAGGGACCGGGACAGCACCGGGGAGCTGTTTTTT	CASRDRDSTGELFF	many	TRBD1	TRBV2	TRBJ2-2	14
TGTGCCACCAGTGACGCACGGGACTTTGACAATGAGCAGTTCTTC	CATSDARDFDNEQFF	many	.	TRBV24-1	TRBJ2-1	15
TGTGCCAGCAGTTTATTAGCCACAGATACGCAGTATTTT	CASSLLATDTQYF	many	.	TRBV12-3/TRBV12-4	TRBJ2-3	13
TGCGCCAGCAGCCAAGGAGTAGGTGAGACCGCCTATGGCTACACCTTC	CASSQGVGETAYGYTF	many	.	TRBV4-1	TRBJ1-2	16
TGCGCCAGCAGCTTCGGCGATGAGCAGTTCTTC	CASSFGDEQFF	many	.	TRBV5-1	TRBJ2-1	11
TGTGCCAGCAGCGGCAGGGGCCCGGGTGAAAAACTGTTTTTT	CASSGRGPGEKLFF	many	.	TRBV7-6	TRBJ1-4	14
TGTGCCATCAGTGTTGACAGGGGGAACACTGAAGCTTTCTTT	CAISVDRGNTEAFF	.	TRBD1	TRBV10-3	TRBJ1-1	14
TGTGCCAGCAGCCGGGACTACTCCTACGAGCAGTACTTC	CASSRDYSYEQYF	.	TRBD2	TRBV6-5	TRBJ2-7	13
TGCAGCGCCCAGGTATCGGACACCGGGGAGCTGTTTTTT	CSAQVSDTGELFF	few	.	TRBV29-1	TRBJ2-2	13
TGCGCCAGCAGCCCAGGTGGGAGTCCAGCGGGGGAGTACAATGAGCAGTTCTTC	CASSPGGSPAGEYNEQFF	many	TRBD2	TRBV4-1	TRBJ2-1	18
TGTGCCAGCAGTTCCCACCCCCCAGAGACCCAGTACTTC	CASSSHPPETQYF	many	.	TRBV12-3/TRBV12-4	TRBJ2-5	13
TGTGCCACCAGTGATCCCGCCTTAGCCAAAAACATTCAGTACTTC	CATSDPALAKNIQYF	few	.	TRBV24-1	TRBJ2-4	15
TGTGCCAGCAGTTACCAACAGGCCTATGGCTACACCTTC	CASSYQQAYGYTF	many	.	TRBV6-5	TRBJ1-2	13
TGTGCCAGCAGGAGACAGGGGGTGCCACCCCTCCACTTT	CASRRQGVPPLHF	few	TRBD1	TRBV2	TRBJ1-6	13
TGCGCCAGCAGAAAGAATTTGTTGGGGATGAATTCACCCCTCCACTTT	CASRKNLLGMNSPLHF	.	.	TRBV5-1	TRBJ1-6	16
TGTGCCAGCAGCCGGGGGGATTCGTACGAGCAGTACTTC	CASSRGDSYEQYF	few	TRBD2	TRBV5-6	TRBJ2-7	13